The TCR beta chain described here comes from a study of T cells after somatic rescue of genetic block. V shed 6 bases and J 3 bases; nucleotides not matched to a gene: 6. The CDR3 sequence is 15 residues long. Germline assignment: CDR1 MNHEY and CDR2 SVGAGI. Only in-frame clones appear in the TCRdb table, and some are missing; sequencing was by immunoSEQ multiplex PCR. The sample has fewer than 150,000 clones, 75% to 95% seen once. The chain couples TRBV6-5 to TRBJ2-5; 11 positions agree with TRBD1. The clonotype was recovered from a woman aged 18-29 years. Material for sequencing was peripheral blood mononuclear cells (PBMCs). For the CDR3, the DNA is TGTGCCAGCAGCCTTCGGGGACAGGGGGAAGAGACCCAGTACTTC. Translation gives CASSLRGQGEETQYF.